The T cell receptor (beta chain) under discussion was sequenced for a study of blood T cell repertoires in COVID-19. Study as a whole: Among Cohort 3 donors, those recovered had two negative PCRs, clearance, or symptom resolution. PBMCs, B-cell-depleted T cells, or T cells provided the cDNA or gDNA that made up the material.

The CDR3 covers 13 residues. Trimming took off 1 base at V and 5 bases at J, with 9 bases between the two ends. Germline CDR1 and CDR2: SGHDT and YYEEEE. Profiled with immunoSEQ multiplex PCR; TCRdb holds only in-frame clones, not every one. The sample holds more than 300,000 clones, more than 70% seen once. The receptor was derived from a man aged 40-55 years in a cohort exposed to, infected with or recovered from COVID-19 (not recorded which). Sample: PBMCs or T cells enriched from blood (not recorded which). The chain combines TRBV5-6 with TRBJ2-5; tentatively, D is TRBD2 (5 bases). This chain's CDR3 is CASSLRQRETQYF. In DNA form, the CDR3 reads TGTGCCAGCAGCTTGAGGCAGCGGGAGACCCAGTACTTC.